What follows describes a single TCR beta chain. Its antigen is unknown. Repertoires were generated with immunoSEQ multiplex PCR, while TCRdb's copy carries only in-frame clones and drops some. This sample carries about 53,000 clones, roughly four fifths of them seen once, and the ten largest clones take 4.8%. Lung cancer patients with chemo-refractory metastatic non-small-cell disease were given focal radiation plus CTLA-4 blockade with ipilimumab. CDR3 size: 15 residues. V was pared by 0 bases and J by 5 bases, with 9 bases between. In germline, CDR1 is SGDLS, CDR2 YYNGEE. This sample was taken from a study of radiotherapy plus CTLA-4 blockade in lung cancer. Whole-study context: Of all patients, around 18% responded objectively and 25% to 40% showed disease control. Study-level results: An expansion of tumor-derived TCR clones occurred in blood after radiotherapy plus ipilimumab. Response was reportedly best predicted by early blood T cell clone dynamics, with interferon-beta.

This sequence originates from a human donor with non-small cell lung cancer whose response to radiotherapy plus ipilimumab could not be evaluated. The specimen was peripheral blood, collected from a patient treated with radiotherapy plus ipilimumab. The chain carries TRBV9 and TRBJ1-6; TRBD1 might be the D (6 bases). This CDR3 is CASSVVQGDNSPLHF. In DNA, the CDR3 is TGTGCCAGCAGCGTAGTACAGGGAGATAATTCACCCCTCCACTTT.